The 28 T cell receptor beta chains below were found in one sample sequenced in a study of cytomegalovirus exposure and HLA in healthy donors (dated by TCRdb to about 2017). The method behind the library was the immunoSEQ multiplex PCR assay. A mixture of 60 forward primers for TCR Vbeta segments and 13 reverse primers for TCR Jbeta segments was used in the multiplex PCR. This immuneACCESS table, as held by TCRdb, lists in-frame sequences with V and J called but not all clones. Of the missing ones, under half trace to an unresolved V gene in checked studies; the others have no known cause. Recorded for this sample are roughly 100,000 clones; around 76% of them occurred a single time. The top ten hold about 6.1% of the sample. Material for sequencing was PBMCs. The receptor source for this set is a woman in her forties or fifties in good health and CMV-seropositive.

V is TRBV7-3 and J is TRBJ2-1; 7 nucleotides align to TRBD1. CDR1 and CDR2 from the germline V gene are SGHTA and FQGTGA. The CDR3 length is 14 residues. The J segment lost 8 bases and the V segment lost 6 bases, leaving 10 bases of the junction unmatched. The DNA for the CDR3 is TGTGCCAGCAGGTTACAGGGGTATGTCGATGAGCAGTTCTTC. This codes for CASRLQGYVDEQFF.

The V call is TRBV18, the J call TRBJ2-1, with TRBD2 matching 9 bases. Germline-derived CDR1 and CDR2 are KGHSH and LQKENI. V lost 2 bases to trimming and J lost 10 bases; unmatched junction nucleotides: 9. The CDR3 spans 15 residues. The CDR3 DNA is TGTGCCAGCTCACCAAGGGTAGCGGGGGAAGGGGAGCAGTTCTTC. Translating gives CASSPRVAGEGEQFF. The full variable domain, its missing parts supplied by reference TRBV18 and TRBJ2-1, is NAGVMQNPRHLVRRRGQEARLRCSPMKGHSHVYWYRQLPEEGLKFMVYLQKENIIDESGMPKERFSAEFPKEGPSILRIQQVVRGDSAAYFCASSPRVAGEGEQFFGPGTRLTVL.

The rearrangement uses TRBV6-1 and TRBJ1-3; 7 bases are shared with TRBD1. The CDR3 totals 14 residues. V shed 4 bases and J 4 bases; nucleotides not matched to a gene: 4. Germline CDR1 reads MNHNS; CDR2 reads SASEGT. The CDR3 DNA is TGTGCCAGCAGTGTTGGGACAGTCGGAAACACCATATATTTT. Its translation: CASSVGTVGNTIYF.

V gene TRBV5-1 combines with J gene TRBJ2-3; D perhaps matches TRBD2 (7 bases). The V end was cut by 0 bases, the J end by 2 bases, with 19 bases between. This CDR3 comprises 18 residues. Germline assignment: CDR1 SGHRS and CDR2 YFSETQ. CDR3 in amino acids: CASSLALGGALHTDTQYF. Written as DNA, the CDR3 is TGCGCCAGCAGCTTGGCCTTGGGGGGGGCCCTCCACACAGATACGCAGTATTTT.

In its sample, this clone was seen a few times. This chain uses TRBV21-1 with TRBJ1-6; TRBD1 is taken as the D call from the table, unchecked against the DNA. TRBV21-1 is recorded as a pseudogene. This CDR3 is 15 amino acids long. CDR3 sequence reads: CASSRTGGRNSPLHF. The CDR3, as DNA: TGTGCCAGCAGCAGGACAGGGGGTAGAAATTCACCCCTCCACTTT.

V is TRBV9 and J is TRBJ2-6, with 7 bases matching TRBD1. Germline values: CDR1 SGDLS, CDR2 YYNGEE. This CDR3 has 16 residues. V shed 0 bases and J 2 bases; nucleotides not matched to a gene: 2. The CDR3 coding sequence is TGTGCCAGCAGCGTAGAGGGGACAGCTGGGGCCAACGTCCTGACTTTC. Translated, it gives CASSVEGTAGANVLTF.

V usage is TRBV18 and J usage is TRBJ1-5, with 7 positions matching TRBD1. The germline gives CDR1 KGHSH, CDR2 LQKENI. Germline trimming cut 2 bases from V and 9 bases from J; bases unmatched to any gene: 10. The CDR3 spans 15 residues. The CDR3 DNA is TGTGCCAGCTCACCAGGACAGGTGGAGCGTTGGCCCCAGCATTTT. This gives the protein CASSPGQVERWPQHF.

V usage is TRBV7-3 and J usage is TRBJ1-2; 8 bases match TRBD1. With 5 bases clipped from V and 6 bases from J, the junction kept 5 bases outside the gene matches. Germline V gene data show CDR1 as SGHTA and CDR2 as FQGTGA. The CDR3 runs 13 residues. As DNA, the CDR3 is TGTGCCAGCAGCAACCGACAGGGGAATGGCTACACCTTC. Translating gives CASSNRQGNGYTF.

The rearrangement uses TRBV5-1 and TRBJ2-3; TRBD2 aligns across 9 bases. The CDR3 consists of 16 residues. Per the germline V gene, CDR1 is SGHRS and CDR2 is YFSETQ. V lost 7 bases, J lost 5 bases, and 14 bases stayed unmatched. In DNA form, the CDR3 reads TGCGCCAGCTCTCGGGAGGCGGGGGGGCCCGAAGATACGCAGTATTTT. Translation: CASSREAGGPEDTQYF.

Regarding this clone: The junction shows a germline mismatch at one end, possibly a read error. The CDR3, as DNA: TGTTCCAGCAGCCGTACAGGGTTGAGCACTGAAGCTTTCTTT. As protein: CSSSRTGLSTEAFF. The V call is TRBV7-9, the J call TRBJ1-1, with D perhaps matching TRBD1 (6 bases). Per the germline V gene, CDR1 is SEHNR and CDR2 is FQNEAQ (reference sequence). The CDR3 runs 14 residues.

The chain carries TRBV5-1 and TRBJ1-6; D possibly corresponds to TRBD1 (6 bases). Germline V gene sequence: CDR1 SGHRS, CDR2 YFSETQ. V lost 2 bases, J lost 6 bases, and 15 bases lay in between. The CDR3 sequence is 16 residues long. In DNA form, the CDR3 reads TGCGCCAGCAGCTTCGACCAGGACAGAACTAATTCACCCCTCCACTTT. As protein: CASSFDQDRTNSPLHF.

This clone appeared a few times. The gene calls are TRBV5-1 and TRBJ1-6; D perhaps matches TRBD1 (5 bases). Germline CDR1 reads SGHRS; CDR2 reads YFSETQ. There are 20 residues in the CDR3. Trimming pared 1 base from V and 1 base from J, leaving 21 bases between. CDR3 sequence reads: CASSLNSATDHSSYNSPLHF. DNA of the CDR3: TGCGCCAGCAGCTTGAATTCTGCGACAGACCATTCTTCCTATAATTCACCCCTCCACTTT.

The chain employs TRBV7-9 and TRBJ2-5; the D gene is possibly TRBD2 (6 bases). With the DNA end fitting TRBJ2-7 better, the J assignment may be wrong. Germline CDR1 and CDR2: SEHNR and FQNEAQ (reference sequence). The CDR3 is made up of 13 amino acids. DNA of the CDR3: TGTGCCAGCAGTAGCGGCGAGCATTACGAGCAGTACTTC. Encoded protein: CASSSGEHYEQYF.

The rearrangement uses TRBV5-6 and TRBJ1-1; D gene ambiguous. Germline assignment: CDR1 SGHDT and CDR2 YYEEEE. There are 16 residues in the CDR3. V lost 1 base and J lost 1, with 14 bases in between. CDR3 loop: CASSLIGGWENTEAFF. The CDR3 nucleotides are TGTGCCAGCAGCTTGATCGGAGGGTGGGAGAACACTGAAGCTTTCTTT.

This clone was counted a single time. The chain links TRBV28 to TRBJ2-5; D not certain. TRBJ2-7 matches the DNA end more closely, so the J call is doubtful. CDR3 length equals 12 residues. In germline, CDR1 is MDHEN, CDR2 SYDVKM. As DNA, the CDR3 is TGTGCCAGCAGTTTAATCCGGTCCGAGCAGTACTTC. This codes for CASSLIRSEQYF.

The rearrangement links TRBV15 to TRBJ1-4; TRBD1 is a possible D gene (5 bases). V lost 1 base and J 10 bases, leaving 19 bases between the germline ends. The CDR3 is made up of 16 amino acids. From germline, CDR1 is LNHNV and CDR2 YYDKDF (reference sequence). CDR3 in amino acids: CATSRASTGTMGKLFF. The CDR3 region has the DNA TGTGCCACCAGCAGAGCCTCCACCGGGACTATGGGAAAACTGTTTTTT.

This rearrangement joins TRBV30 to TRBJ1-1; 8 positions match TRBD1. J was trimmed by 1 base and V by 0 bases; bases with no gene match: 4. CDR1 and CDR2 from the germline V gene are GTSNPN and SVGIG (reference sequence). The CDR3 extends over 15 amino acids. CDR3 region: CAWSVAGQENTEAFF. The CDR3 region has the DNA TGTGCCTGGAGTGTGGCGGGACAGGAGAACACTGAAGCTTTCTTT.

The genes are TRBV10-3 and TRBJ1-5; weak D call: TRBD1 (6 bases). In germline, CDR1 is ENHRY, CDR2 SYGVKD. The V and J ends lost 5 bases and 6 bases respectively, with 14 bases between them. This CDR3 is 14 amino acids long. CDR3 amino acids: CAISSSQGSQPQHF. DNA for the CDR3: TGTGCCATCAGTTCATCACAGGGAAGTCAGCCCCAGCATTTT.

J is TRBJ2-7 and V is TRBV5-1; 14 bases are shared with TRBD2. Germline loops: CDR1 SGHRS, CDR2 YFSETQ. The CDR3 is made up of 16 amino acids. The V segment lost 4 bases and the J segment 0 bases; nucleotides outside the gene matches: 3. CDR3 residues: CASSPGLAGGSYEQYF. In nucleotides, the CDR3 is TGCGCCAGCAGCCCTGGACTAGCGGGGGGCTCCTACGAGCAGTACTTC.

The V call is TRBV15, the J call TRBJ2-6; D is perhaps TRBD2 (6 bases). Germline lookup yields CDR1 LNHNV and CDR2 YYDKDF (reference sequence). Trimming cost V 1 base and J 2 bases, with 9 bases left between them. The CDR3 loop spans 16 amino acids. This chain's CDR3 is CATSRVGGTGANVLTF. In nucleotides, the CDR3 is TGTGCCACCAGCAGAGTAGGAGGGACTGGGGCCAACGTCCTGACTTTC. Full variable domain (rest looked up from reference TRBV15 and TRBJ2-6): DAMVIQNPRYQVTQFGKPVTLSCSQTLNHNVMYWYQQKSSQAPKLLFHYYDKDFNNEADTPDNFQSRRPNTSFCFLDIRSPGLGDTAMYLCATSRVGGTGANVLTFGAGSRLTVL.

The rearrangement uses TRBV5-6 and TRBJ2-3, with 8 bases that match TRBD1. With V trimmed by 2 bases and J by 1 base, 3 bases remained unmatched. The CDR3 spans 15 residues. Germline-derived CDR1 and CDR2 are SGHDT and YYEEEE. The CDR3 DNA is TGTGCCAGCAGCTTACCGGGACAGGGCACAGATACGCAGTATTTT. Its translation is CASSLPGQGTDTQYF. The full variable domain, its missing parts supplied by reference TRBV5-6 and TRBJ2-3, is DAGVTQSPTHLIKTRGQQVTLRCSPKSGHDTVSWYQQALGQGPQFIFQYYEEEERQRGNFPDRFSGHQFPNYSSELNVNALLLGDSALYLCASSLPGQGTDTQYFGPGTRLTVL.

This clone showed up just once. V is TRBV18 and J is TRBJ2-2; no clear D. V lost 3 bases and J lost 3, with 5 bases in between. The CDR3 loop spans 13 amino acids. Germline V gives CDR1 KGHSH, CDR2 LQKENI. The CDR3 sequence is CASSPSHTGELFF. CDR3 nucleotides: TGTGCCAGCTCACCGAGCCACACCGGGGAGCTGTTTTTT.

The V gene is TRBV28, the J gene TRBJ2-7, with TRBD1 matching over 8 bases. The germline V gene encodes CDR1 MDHEN and CDR2 SYDVKM. Germline trimming cut 5 bases from V and 0 bases from J; bases unmatched to any gene: 6. This CDR3 contains 15 residues. CDR3: CASSIRDRSSYEQYF. The CDR3 region has the DNA TGTGCCAGCAGTATCCGGGACAGGAGCTCCTACGAGCAGTACTTC.

The V call is TRBV28, the J call TRBJ1-2; D is unresolved. Between the trimmed V and J ends, which lost 2 bases and 4 bases, there was a span of 11 bases. Germline V CDR1 and CDR2: MDHEN, SYDVKM. The CDR3 consists of 14 residues. The CDR3 reads CASSLTTDLYGYTF. In DNA, the CDR3 is TGTGCCAGCAGTTTAACAACAGATCTCTATGGCTACACCTTC.

This rearrangement joins TRBV4-3 to TRBJ2-1, with TRBD2 matching over 9 bases. CDR1 is LGHNA and CDR2 is YSLEER in the germline V gene. This CDR3 region has 14 residues. The trim removed 0 bases at V and 10 bases at J, leaving 4 bases unmatched. DNA for the CDR3: TGCGCCAGCAGCCAAGAAGATGGGACTAGCGAGCAGTTCTTC. Its protein is CASSQEDGTSEQFF.

This CDR3 is CASSAGTTPYEQYF. The CDR3 DNA reads TGTGCCAGCAGCGCCGGGACTACCCCCTACGAGCAGTACTTC. The chain combines TRBV9 with TRBJ2-5, with 7 bases fitting TRBD2. The closer fit of TRBJ2-7 to the DNA end suggests the J call may be wrong. The CDR3 is 14 amino acids. From germline, CDR1 is SGDLS and CDR2 YYNGEE.

The V and J genes are TRBV6-5 and TRBJ1-6; D gene unclear. This CDR3 contains 13 residues. CDR1 MNHEY and CDR2 SVGAGI come from the germline V gene. Trimming removed 11 bases at V and 3 bases at J, with 11 bases between. The CDR3 nucleotides are TGTGCCTCCAGGCGTTTCTATAATTCACCCCTCCACTTT. Amino acids: CASRRFYNSPLHF.

The chain combines TRBV7-2 with TRBJ1-4; 11 nucleotides align to TRBD1. Looked up from germline, CDR1 is SGHTA and CDR2 is FQGNSA. J lost 7 bases, V lost 5 bases, and 6 bases had no gene match. The CDR3 has 15 residues. In nucleotides, the CDR3 is TGTGCCAGCAGCCTGGACAGGGGGCAGGGTGAAAAACTGTTTTTT. Its translation: CASSLDRGQGEKLFF.